Reported below is one T cell receptor beta chain. The data were taken from a study of blood T cell repertoires in COVID-19. Study as a whole: Whether acute or convalescent, the COVID-19 samples came from the United States, Italy and Spain.

Original data processing: Estimation of nucleated cell counts was performed using reference gene primer amplification. The assay was immunoSEQ multiplex PCR, and TCRdb's table has in-frame clones only and misses some. Clonal size and the V and J genes are those of that table, whereas D and trimming came from the DNA. The sample records just over 250,000 clones, approximately 89% being singletons. The CDR3 loop spans 16 amino acids. Germline CDR1 reads SGDLS; CDR2 reads YYNGEE. J was trimmed by 3 bases and V by 0 bases; bases with no gene match: 4. The specimen sequenced was peripheral blood. This sequence joins TRBV9 and TRBJ2-7; 12 bases map to TRBD2. This TCR was recovered from a middle-aged man who had recovered from COVID-19. The CDR3, as DNA: TGTGCCAGCAGCGTAGCTAGCGGGGGGGCTCTCTACGAGCAGTACTTC. Its translation is CASSVASGGALYEQYF. Variable domain in full (rest from reference TRBV9 and TRBJ2-7): DSGVTQTPKHLITATGQRVTLRCSPRSGDLSVYWYQQSLDQGLQFLIQYYNGEERAKGNILERFSAQQFPDLHSELNLSSLELGDSALYFCASSVASGGALYEQYFGPGTRLTVT.